The rows below give T cell receptor beta chains drawn from one sample of a study of blood T cell repertoires in COVID-19. Sequencing used immunoSEQ multiplex PCR; TCRdb keeps in-frame clones, though not all of them. The profile shows roughly 360,000 clones, roughly 88% of them singletons. Sequenced input: PBMCs or T cells enriched from blood (not recorded which). All receptors come from a woman in her twenties or thirties with acute COVID-19. CDR3s leave out the opening cysteine and the closing phenylalanine or tryptophan. A clone size is listed for some rows: how often the clone was seen (once, few, many), or a class if it is expanded.

cdr3_aa,j_call,v_call,clone_size
ASSPPRVGDNTEAF,TRBJ1-1,TRBV18,-
ASSARQGRADQPQH,TRBJ1-5,TRBV19,-
SASPRGSNQPQH,TRBJ1-5,TRBV20-1,few
ASSSSRITSGGNNEQF,TRBJ2-1,TRBV9,-
ASMRDSNQPQH,TRBJ1-5,TRBV6-5,once
ASSLYTNTEAF,TRBJ1-1,TRBV5-1,-
ASSQGQASPLH,TRBJ1-6,TRBV5-1,-
ASTHTPQGTNVLT,TRBJ2-6,TRBV7-9,-
ATSALTSGESTDTQY,TRBJ2-3,TRBV24-1,-
AWSLGQGGNQPQH,TRBJ1-5,TRBV30,-
ASSRGGPEREQY,TRBJ2-7,TRBV6-2/TRBV6-3,-
AIKVGTVGGEQY,TRBJ2-7,TRBV10-3,few
ASRGPTISPLH,TRBJ1-6,TRBV6-5,-
ASSPTGAGLAYEQY,TRBJ2-7,TRBV2,-
ATSRGGGAQPQH,TRBJ1-5,TRBV15,-
ASSPDRERGYT,TRBJ1-2,TRBV5-1,-
ASSLVRTGTPDTQY,TRBJ2-3,TRBV5-5,-
ASSQVGGTGAQETQY,TRBJ2-5,TRBV4-2,-
ASSGRTGQNILYGYT,TRBJ1-2,TRBV5-6,few
ASSRPGSGSPLH,TRBJ1-6,TRBV19,-
ASSAQGGNTEAF,TRBJ1-1,TRBV5-1,-
ASSLDSYEQY,TRBJ2-7,TRBV18,once
ASSLTGSLTDTQY,TRBJ2-3,TRBV18,-
ATSDWGLAGGPSTDTQY,TRBJ2-3,TRBV24-1,-
ASSKAGGPDTQY,TRBJ2-3,TRBV21-1,-
ASSQDRDEQY,TRBJ2-7,TRBV18,-
ASSLGTARDGYT,TRBJ1-2,TRBV5-5,-
ASSLGVNTEAF,TRBJ1-1,TRBV5-5,-
ASSQEDRDGQPQH,TRBJ1-5,TRBV4-1,-
ASSHGRGSYEQY,TRBJ2-7,TRBV18,-
ASRGNARGNEKLF,TRBJ1-4,TRBV2,-
ASRKTSTGTDTQY,TRBJ2-3,TRBV9,-
ASNRDNYEQY,TRBJ2-7,TRBV2,-
SVEVAGGVYEQY,TRBJ2-7,TRBV29-1,-
ASSRRQGLAKNIQY,TRBJ2-4,TRBV3-1/TRBV3-2,few
ASSYAIDGSTEAF,TRBJ1-1,TRBV5-4,-
ASSLGRARDGYT,TRBJ1-2,TRBV7-2,-
ATSDSGRGVTEAF,TRBJ1-1,TRBV24-1,-
ASSLVGSMNTEAF,TRBJ1-1,TRBV5-8,-
ASSGTGSRETQY,TRBJ2-5,TRBV2,-
AWSVSLLNTEAF,TRBJ1-1,TRBV30,-
ASSSGPGQPLEGYGYT,TRBJ1-2,TRBV7-9,-
ASSLRGDYGYT,TRBJ1-2,TRBV12-3/TRBV12-4,-
ASSPSRGDYGYT,TRBJ1-2,TRBV18,-
ASSQEFGLPGKETQY,TRBJ2-5,TRBV4-1,-
SVSGQGPYEQY,TRBJ2-7,TRBV29-1,-
ASSPQGGGAYEQY,TRBJ2-7,TRBV5-1,-
ASKAGAVNYGYT,TRBJ1-2,TRBV2,-
ASSFSSSSNQPQH,TRBJ1-5,TRBV7-2,-
ASSRGRDNYGYT,TRBJ1-2,TRBV3-1/TRBV3-2,-
ASSSRTEGPLNNSPLH,TRBJ1-6,TRBV11-3,-